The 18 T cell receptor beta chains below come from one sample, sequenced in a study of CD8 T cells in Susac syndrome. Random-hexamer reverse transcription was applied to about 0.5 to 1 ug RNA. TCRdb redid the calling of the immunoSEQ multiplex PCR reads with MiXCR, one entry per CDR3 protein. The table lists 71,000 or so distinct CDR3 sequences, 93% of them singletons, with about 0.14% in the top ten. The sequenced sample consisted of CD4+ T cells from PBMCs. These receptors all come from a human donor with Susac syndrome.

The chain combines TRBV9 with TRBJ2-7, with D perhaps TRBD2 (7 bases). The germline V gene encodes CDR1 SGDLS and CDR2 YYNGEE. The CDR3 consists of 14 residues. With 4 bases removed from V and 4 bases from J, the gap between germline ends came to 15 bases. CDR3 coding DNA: TGTGCCAGCAGCCTACGAGGGGGGGATTACGAGCAGTACTTC. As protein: CASSLRGGDYEQYF.

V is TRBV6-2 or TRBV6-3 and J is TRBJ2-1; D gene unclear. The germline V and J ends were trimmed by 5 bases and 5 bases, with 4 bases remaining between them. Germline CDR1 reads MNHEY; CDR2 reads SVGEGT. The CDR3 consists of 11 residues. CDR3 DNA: TGTGCCAGCAGTAGGGACAATGAGCAGTTCTTC. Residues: CASSRDNEQFF.

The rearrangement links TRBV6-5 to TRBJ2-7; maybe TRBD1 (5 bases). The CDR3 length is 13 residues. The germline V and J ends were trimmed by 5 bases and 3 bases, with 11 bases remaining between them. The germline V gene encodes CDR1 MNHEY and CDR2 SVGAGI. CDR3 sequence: CASSRTGVYEQYF. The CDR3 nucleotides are TGTGCCAGCAGTCGCACAGGTGTCTACGAGCAGTACTTC.

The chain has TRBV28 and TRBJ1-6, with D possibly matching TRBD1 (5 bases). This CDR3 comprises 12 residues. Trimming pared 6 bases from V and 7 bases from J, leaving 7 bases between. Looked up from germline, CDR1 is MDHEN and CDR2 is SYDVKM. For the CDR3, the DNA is TGTGCCAGCAGGCAGGGAAATTCACCCCTCCACTTT. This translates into CASRQGNSPLHF. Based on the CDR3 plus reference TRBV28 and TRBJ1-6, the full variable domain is DVKVTQSSRYLVKRTGEKVFLECVQDMDHENMFWYRQDPGLGLRLIYFSYDVKMKEKGDIPEGYSVSREKKERFSLILESASTNQTSMYLCASRQGNSPLHFGNGTRLTVT.

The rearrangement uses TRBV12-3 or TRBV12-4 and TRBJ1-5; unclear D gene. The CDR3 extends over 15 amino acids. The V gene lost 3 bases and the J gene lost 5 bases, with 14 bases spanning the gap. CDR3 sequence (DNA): TGTGCCAGCAGTTTCGGGAGAGAGGGCGATCAGCCCCAGCATTTT. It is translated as CASSFGREGDQPQHF.

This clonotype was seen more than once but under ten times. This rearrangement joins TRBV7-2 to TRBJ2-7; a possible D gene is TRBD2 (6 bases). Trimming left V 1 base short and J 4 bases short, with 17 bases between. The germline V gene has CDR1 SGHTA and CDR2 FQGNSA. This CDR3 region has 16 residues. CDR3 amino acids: CASSLVGGESTYEQYF. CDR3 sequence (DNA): TGTGCCAGCAGCTTAGTGGGCGGGGAGTCGACGTACGAGCAGTACTTC.

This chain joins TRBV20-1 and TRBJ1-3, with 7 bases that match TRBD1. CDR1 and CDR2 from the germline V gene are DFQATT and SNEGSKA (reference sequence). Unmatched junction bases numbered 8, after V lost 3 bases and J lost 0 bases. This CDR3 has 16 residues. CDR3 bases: TGCAGTGCTAGTCCCAACAGGGGCCTCTCTGGAAACACCATATATTTT. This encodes CSASPNRGLSGNTIYF.

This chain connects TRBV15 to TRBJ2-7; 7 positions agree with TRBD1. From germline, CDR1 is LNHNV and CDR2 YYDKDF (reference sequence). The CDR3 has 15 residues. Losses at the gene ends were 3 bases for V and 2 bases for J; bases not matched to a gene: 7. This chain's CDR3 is CATSRTGLGTYEQYF. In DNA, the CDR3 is TGTGCCACCAGCAGGACAGGGCTAGGAACCTACGAGCAGTACTTC.

The CDR3 here is CASSSPADRSSYGYTF. Written as DNA, the CDR3 is TGTGCCAGCAGCTCCCCCGCTGACAGGTCTAGCTATGGCTACACCTTC. The chain employs TRBV7-2 and TRBJ1-2; a weak D match, TRBD1 (6 bases). The CDR3 runs to 16 residues. The V gene's germline CDR1 is SGHTA and CDR2 FQGNSA. The V and J ends lost 4 bases and 4 bases respectively, with 19 bases between them.

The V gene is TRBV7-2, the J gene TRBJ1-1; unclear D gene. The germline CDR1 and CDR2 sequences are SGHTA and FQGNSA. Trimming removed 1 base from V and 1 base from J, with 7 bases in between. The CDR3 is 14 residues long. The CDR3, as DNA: TGTGCCAGCAGCTTAGAGGTCCGGAACACTGAAGCTTTCTTT. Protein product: CASSLEVRNTEAFF.

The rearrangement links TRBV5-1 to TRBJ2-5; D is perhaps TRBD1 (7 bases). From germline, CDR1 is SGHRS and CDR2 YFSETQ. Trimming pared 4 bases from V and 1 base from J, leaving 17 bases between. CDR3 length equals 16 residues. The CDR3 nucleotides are TGCGCCAGCAGCCTACCCCGGGGGACAGCCCAAGAGACCCAGTACTTC. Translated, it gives CASSLPRGTAQETQYF.

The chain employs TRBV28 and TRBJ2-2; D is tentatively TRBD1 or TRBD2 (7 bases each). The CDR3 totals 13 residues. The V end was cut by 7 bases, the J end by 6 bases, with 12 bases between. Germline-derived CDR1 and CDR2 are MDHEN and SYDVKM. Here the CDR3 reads CASTQGGSGELFF. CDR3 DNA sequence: TGTGCCAGCACCCAGGGGGGGTCCGGGGAGCTGTTTTTT.

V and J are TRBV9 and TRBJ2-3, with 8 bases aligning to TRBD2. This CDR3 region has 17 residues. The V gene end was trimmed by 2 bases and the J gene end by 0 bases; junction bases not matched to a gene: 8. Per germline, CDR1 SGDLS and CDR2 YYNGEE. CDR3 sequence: CASSVTAGGASTDTQYF. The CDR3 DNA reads TGTGCCAGCAGCGTCACGGCGGGGGGCGCTAGCACAGATACGCAGTATTTT.

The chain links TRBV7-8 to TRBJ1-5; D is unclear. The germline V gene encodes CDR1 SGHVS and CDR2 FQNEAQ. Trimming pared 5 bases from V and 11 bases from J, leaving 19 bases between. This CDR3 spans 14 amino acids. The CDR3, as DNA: TGTGCCAGCAGCGGACGGACCCGAGGTGGGACCCAGCATTTT. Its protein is CASSGRTRGGTQHF.

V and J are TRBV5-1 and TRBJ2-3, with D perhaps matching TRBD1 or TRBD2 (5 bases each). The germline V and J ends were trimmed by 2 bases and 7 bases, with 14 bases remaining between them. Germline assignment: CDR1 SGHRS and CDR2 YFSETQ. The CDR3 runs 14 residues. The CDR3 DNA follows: TGCGCCAGCAGCTTTGGGGACGCGTCTAATACGCAGTATTTT. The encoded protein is CASSFGDASNTQYF.

The CDR3 reads CASSHTTRFRELFF. The DNA of the CDR3 is TGTGCCAGCAGCCACACCACCCGGTTTAGGGAGCTGTTTTTT. This sequence joins TRBV7-2 and TRBJ2-2; no clear D gene. Between the trimmed V and J ends, which lost 5 bases and 9 bases, there was a span of 16 bases. The CDR3 consists of 14 residues. Looked up from germline, CDR1 is SGHTA and CDR2 is FQGNSA.

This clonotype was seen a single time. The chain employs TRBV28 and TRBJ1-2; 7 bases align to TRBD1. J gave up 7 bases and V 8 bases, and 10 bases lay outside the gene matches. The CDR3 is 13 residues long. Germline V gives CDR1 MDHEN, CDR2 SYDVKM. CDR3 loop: CASVWLGGPGYTF. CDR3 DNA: TGTGCCAGCGTCTGGCTAGGGGGCCCTGGCTACACCTTC.

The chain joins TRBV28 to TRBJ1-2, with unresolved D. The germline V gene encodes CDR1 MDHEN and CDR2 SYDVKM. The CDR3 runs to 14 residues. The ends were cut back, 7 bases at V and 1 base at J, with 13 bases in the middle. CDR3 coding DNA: TGTGCCAGCACCCCTTTATCGAATAACTATGGCTACACCTTC. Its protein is CASTPLSNNYGYTF.